The 8 T cell receptor beta chains below come from one sample, sequenced in a study of cytomegalovirus exposure and HLA in healthy donors. Amplification used 60 Vbeta primers and 13 Jbeta primers. Sequenced by immunoSEQ multiplex PCR; TCRdb stores in-frame clones only, minus some. This table holds about 150,000 clones, roughly 83% found once. The sample comprised PBMCs. These receptors all stem from a boy between 2 and 10 years old in good health and CMV-seronegative.

The CDR3 loop reads CSVEAGLNIQYF. As DNA, the CDR3 is TGCAGCGTTGAGGCAGGGCTAAACATTCAGTACTTC. The gene calls are TRBV29-1 and TRBJ2-4; possible D gene TRBD1, 5 bases. V gave up 3 bases and J gave up 6 bases, with 9 bases separating them. The germline CDR1 and CDR2 sequences are SQVTM and ANQGSEA. The CDR3 loop spans 12 amino acids.

CDR3 in amino acids: CASRETGGANYGYTF. For the CDR3, the DNA is TGTGCCAGCAGGGAGACAGGGGGCGCTAACTATGGCTACACCTTC. The rearrangement links TRBV2 to TRBJ1-2, with 10 bases matching TRBD1. CDR1 is SNHLY and CDR2 is FYNNEI in the germline V gene. The V segment lost 6 bases and the J segment 0 bases; nucleotides outside the gene matches: 4. This CDR3 region has 15 residues.

The chain links TRBV10-1 to TRBJ2-3; 11 bases agree with TRBD2. The CDR3 is 17 amino acids. Trimming removed 0 bases from V and 4 bases from J; junction bases left unmatched: 6. Per the germline V gene, CDR1 is WNHNN and CDR2 is SYGVQD (reference sequence). The CDR3 region is CASSESKLAGASDTQYF. The CDR3 bases are TGCGCCAGCAGTGAGTCTAAACTAGCGGGAGCTTCAGATACGCAGTATTTT.

This clone was seen a single time. This chain connects TRBV28 to TRBJ2-1; 7 nucleotides match TRBD2. The CDR3 is 17 residues long. Germline values: CDR1 MDHEN, CDR2 SYDVKM. V was pared by 5 bases and J by 5 bases, with 15 bases of the junction left unmatched. The CDR3 DNA reads TGTGCCAGCAGTCCGAACCTAGGGAGGGAGCCACACAATGAGCAGTTCTTC. Protein: CASSPNLGREPHNEQFF.

The chain has TRBV10-3 and TRBJ2-3, with TRBD1 matching over 12 bases. Unmatched junction bases numbered 6, after V lost 0 bases and J lost 5 bases. This CDR3 comprises 17 residues. In germline, CDR1 is ENHRY, CDR2 SYGVKD. CDR3: CAISESGTGGRRDTQYF. The CDR3 DNA sequence: TGTGCCATCAGTGAGTCGGGGACAGGGGGCCGGAGAGATACGCAGTATTTT.

This clone was seen a single time. The V call is TRBV6-1, the J call TRBJ1-1, with 8 bases aligning to TRBD1. V shed 4 bases, J shed 2 bases, and the junction held 6 bases outside the gene matches. Germline loops: CDR1 MNHNS, CDR2 SASEGT. The CDR3 length is 15 residues. The CDR3 protein is CASSGLTGDNTEAFF. The CDR3 region has the DNA TGTGCCAGCAGTGGTCTGACAGGGGATAACACTGAAGCTTTCTTT.

This chain joins TRBV5-4 and TRBJ2-7; D is unclear. V was trimmed by 1 base and J by 1 base, leaving 9 bases between them. The CDR3 length is 14 residues. CDR1 SGHNT and CDR2 YYREEE come from the germline V gene (reference sequence). CDR3: CASSLSSGSYEQYF. The CDR3, as DNA: TGTGCCAGCAGCTTGAGCTCCGGTTCCTACGAGCAGTACTTC.

This clone was picked up one time. This sequence joins TRBV5-6 and TRBJ2-7; possibly TRBD2 for D (6 bases). Germline V gives CDR1 SGHDT, CDR2 YYEEEE. The CDR3 is 17 amino acids. V was pared by 0 bases and J by 3 bases, with 19 bases between. The CDR3 DNA sequence: TGTGCCAGCAGCTTGGGAGTAGGGAGGTCAATAGGCTACGAGCAGTACTTC. This encodes CASSLGVGRSIGYEQYF.